The 21 T cell receptor beta chains presented below share a single source sample, sequenced in a study of T-cell reconstitution after alpha-beta-depleted transplantation in children. As it was prepared, the TCRbeta library received unique molecular identifiers. TCRdb re-called the PCR reads through MiXCR, storing one row per CDR3 protein. Of 600,000 to 700,000 distinct CDR3 sequences listed, less than 15% are singletons. The material sequenced was PBMCs, taken before TCRalphabeta/CD19-depleted stem cell transplant. The receptor set was obtained from a girl between 2 and 10 years old with congenital amegakaryocytic thrombocytopenia, due to receive a stem cell transplant.

The chain has TRBV27 and TRBJ2-1; 12 positions match TRBD2. Germline V gene data show CDR1 as MNHEY and CDR2 as SMNVEV (reference sequence). CDR3 size: 14 residues. Losses at the gene ends were 5 bases for V and 7 bases for J; bases not matched to a gene: 3. Here the CDR3 DNA reads TGTGCCAGCAGTGGGACTAGCGGGCCAAATGAGCAGTTCTTC. Its translation: CASSGTSGPNEQFF.

This clonotype appeared a few times. V usage is TRBV20-1 and J usage is TRBJ2-5, with TRBD2 matching 8 bases. The CDR3 is made up of 16 amino acids. With V trimmed by 8 bases and J by 2 bases, 16 bases remained unmatched. Germline CDR1 is DFQATT and CDR2 is SNEGSKA (reference sequence). CDR3 nucleotide sequence: TGCAGTCTGGCTAGCGGGTCGATCCGAGTTCAAGAGACCCAGTACTTC. Its protein is CSLASGSIRVQETQYF.

This clonotype was observed a few times. The J gene is TRBJ2-7, the V gene TRBV6-1, with 7 bases aligning to TRBD2. This CDR3 contains 13 residues. Per the germline V gene, CDR1 is MNHNS and CDR2 is SASEGT. The V segment lost 6 bases and the J segment 7 bases; nucleotides outside the gene matches: 9. CDR3 DNA: TGTGCCAGCAGCCGAATACCGGGGGGAGAGCAGTACTTC. Amino acid sequence: CASSRIPGGEQYF.

This clonotype was counted only a few times. The genes are TRBV7-2 and TRBJ2-7; TRBD2 is a possible D gene (7 bases). The germline CDR1 and CDR2 sequences are SGHTA and FQGNSA. The CDR3 runs to 15 residues. Trimming cost V 8 bases and J 4 bases, with 21 bases left between them. CDR3 amino acids: CASGKSGEGGYEQYF. The CDR3 DNA reads TGTGCCAGCGGAAAGTCAGGGGAGGGGGGATACGAGCAGTACTTC.

The rearrangement uses TRBV30 and TRBJ2-1; 10 nucleotides align to TRBD2. The CDR3 totals 13 residues. The trim removed 5 bases at V and 9 bases at J, leaving 7 bases unmatched. Germline lookup yields CDR1 GTSNPN and CDR2 SVGIG (reference sequence). Written as DNA, the CDR3 is TGTGCCTGGGATACTAGCGGGACGGTTGAGCAGTTCTTC. Translation: CAWDTSGTVEQFF.

A few counts support this clonotype. V usage is TRBV7-2 and J usage is TRBJ1-5, with D tentatively TRBD1 (5 bases). CDR3 size: 15 residues. The V gene lost 8 bases and the J gene lost 2 bases, with 16 bases spanning the gap. Per germline, CDR1 SGHTA and CDR2 FQGNSA. The CDR3 loop reads CASFNWAQGNQPQHF. CDR3 sequence (DNA): TGTGCCAGCTTTAATTGGGCACAGGGCAATCAGCCCCAGCATTTT. Complete variable domain (other parts from reference TRBV7-2 and TRBJ1-5): GAGVSQSPSNKVTEKGKDVELRCDPISGHTALYWYRQSLGQGLEFLIYFQGNSAPDKSGLPSDRFSAERTGGSVSTLTIQRTQQEDSAVYLCASFNWAQGNQPQHFGDGTRLSIL.

This clonotype appeared a few times. The V gene is TRBV9, the J gene TRBJ1-2; TRBD1 is a possible D gene (5 bases). Germline V gene data show CDR1 as SGDLS and CDR2 as YYNGEE. CDR3 size: 14 residues. The V gene lost 5 bases and the J gene lost 0 bases, with 11 bases spanning the gap. The CDR3 DNA reads as TGTGCCAGCAGTTCCGACAGTTCTAACTATGGCTACACCTTC. Translating it yields CASSSDSSNYGYTF. Full variable domain (remainder filled in from reference TRBV9 and TRBJ1-2): DSGVTQTPKHLITATGQRVTLRCSPRSGDLSVYWYQQSLDQGLQFLIQYYNGEERAKGNILERFSAQQFPDLHSELNLSSLELGDSALYFCASSSDSSNYGYTFGSGTRLTVV.

The V gene is TRBV20-1, the J gene TRBJ2-1; 8 bases are a match to TRBD1. The germline gives CDR1 DFQATT, CDR2 SNEGSKA (reference sequence). This CDR3 comprises 13 residues. Trimming at V came to 6 bases and at J to 7 bases, leaving 8 bases not matched to a gene. The CDR3 is CSATPGGRNEQFF. The DNA for the CDR3 is TGCAGTGCCACACCAGGGGGCAGAAATGAGCAGTTCTTC.

At least ten counts were recorded for this clonotype. The CDR3 nucleotides read TGTGCCAGCAGCGTAGCGGGAGTAGGCAATGAGCAGTTCTTC. The encoded protein is CASSVAGVGNEQFF. This rearrangement joins TRBV9 to TRBJ2-1; D perhaps matches TRBD2 (6 bases). The CDR3 length is 14 residues. Germline V gives CDR1 SGDLS, CDR2 YYNGEE. Deletions cut 0 bases from V and 6 bases from J, with 10 bases between.

This clonotype was seen ten or more times. The J gene is TRBJ2-2, the V gene TRBV24-1, with D unresolved. V was cut by 3 bases and J by 3 bases, with 4 bases left in between. CDR3 size: 13 residues. Germline V gene sequence: CDR1 KGHDR, CDR2 SFDVKD. The CDR3 spells CATSDIYTGELFF. CDR3 nucleotide sequence: TGTGCCACCAGTGATATCTACACCGGGGAGCTGTTTTTT.

This clonotype was counted at least ten times. The chain is built from TRBV7-9 and TRBJ1-1, with D possibly matching TRBD1 (5 bases). With 3 bases removed from V and 11 bases from J, the gap between germline ends came to 13 bases. The CDR3 runs 12 residues. Germline lookup yields CDR1 SEHNR and CDR2 FQNEAQ (reference sequence). The CDR3 DNA follows: TGTGCCAGCAGCTTCACGGGACGGATGGCTTTCTTT. As protein: CASSFTGRMAFF.

The rearrangement links TRBV20-1 to TRBJ2-6, with D perhaps TRBD2 (5 bases). CDR1 and CDR2 (germline): DFQATT, SNEGSKA (reference sequence). V was pared by 0 bases and J by 0 bases, with 15 bases between. The CDR3 runs to 18 residues. The CDR3 spells CSARDGRAPSSGANVLTF. In nucleotides, the CDR3 is TGCAGTGCTAGAGATGGGCGGGCTCCGAGCTCTGGGGCCAACGTCCTGACTTTC.

The table lists this clonotype with many counts. The chain uses TRBV20-1 and TRBJ1-5, with TRBD1 identical over 7 bases. Trimming removed 2 bases from V and 5 bases from J; junction bases left unmatched: 6. There are 14 residues in the CDR3. The V gene's germline CDR1 is DFQATT and CDR2 SNEGSKA (reference sequence). The CDR3 sequence: CSARPGGTDQPQHF. The CDR3 nucleotides read TGCAGTGCTAGACCAGGGGGAACGGATCAGCCCCAGCATTTT.

Turning to this clonotype: A much larger clone differs from this one at a single base, so this may be a read error. This sequence joins TRBV3-1 and TRBJ2-2; D possibly matches TRBD1 or TRBD2 (6 bases each). CDR1 and CDR2 from the germline V gene are LGHDT and YNNKEL (reference sequence). The CDR3 runs 18 residues. The CDR3 DNA reads TGTGCCTGCAGCCCACCCGGGGGCAGGGTGGCGAACACCGGGGAGCTGTTTTTT. Encoded protein: CACSPPGGRVANTGELFF.

This chain connects TRBV5-1 to TRBJ2-3, with 8 bases that match TRBD2. Germline loops: CDR1 SGHRS, CDR2 YFSETQ. The trim removed 0 bases at V and 6 bases at J, leaving 6 bases unmatched. The CDR3 covers 15 residues. CDR3 coding DNA: TGCGCCAGCAGCTTGGGGACTAGCCCCCCCGATACGCAGTATTTT. Translated, it gives CASSLGTSPPDTQYF.

The chain links TRBV5-1 to TRBJ2-1; the match to TRBD2 covers 9 bases. CDR1 and CDR2 (germline): SGHRS, YFSETQ. CDR3 length: 16 residues. With V trimmed by 0 bases and J by 7 bases, 8 bases remained unmatched. The CDR3: CASSLGAGGVMNEQFF. As DNA, the CDR3 is TGCGCCAGCAGCTTGGGAGCGGGAGGAGTAATGAATGAGCAGTTCTTC.

This clonotype was detected ten times or more. The rearrangement joins TRBV20-1 to TRBJ2-1; possibly TRBD2 for D (6 bases). Germline V gives CDR1 DFQATT, CDR2 SNEGSKA (reference sequence). The V end lost 8 bases, the J end lost 0 bases, and 14 bases lay between the germline ends. This CDR3 comprises 14 residues. The CDR3 is CSSIAAFSYNEQFF. DNA for the CDR3: TGCAGTTCCATAGCGGCCTTCTCCTACAATGAGCAGTTCTTC.

This clonotype was seen ten or more times. The V and J genes are TRBV4-1 and TRBJ1-3; weak D call: TRBD1 (6 bases). The CDR3 runs to 17 residues. Germline V CDR1 and CDR2: MGHRA, YSYEKL. V was clipped by 4 bases and J by 0 bases, with 16 bases between them. CDR3: CASSRADSRYSGNTIYF. In DNA form, the CDR3 reads TGCGCCAGCAGCCGTGCGGACAGCAGATACTCTGGAAACACCATATATTTT.

This chain connects TRBV5-1 to TRBJ2-1; 8 bases are a match to TRBD2. Germline loops: CDR1 SGHRS, CDR2 YFSETQ. The CDR3 is 16 residues long. J gave up 3 bases and V 0 bases, and 5 bases lay outside the gene matches. The CDR3 nucleotides read TGCGCCAGCAGCTTGGGAGCGGGAGTGGGCTACAATGAGCAGTTCTTC. Its translation: CASSLGAGVGYNEQFF.

The chain recombines TRBV4-2 with TRBJ2-7; 7 nucleotides line up with TRBD2. Germline V lookup: CDR1 LGHNA, CDR2 YNFKEQ. The CDR3 totals 14 residues. V shed 5 bases, J shed 0 bases, and the junction held 4 bases outside the gene matches. In nucleotides, the CDR3 is TGTGCCAGCAGCTCCGGGGGGATCTCCTACGAGCAGTACTTC. This codes for CASSSGGISYEQYF.

V and J are TRBV10-3 and TRBJ2-7; D call uncertain. Germline assignment: CDR1 ENHRY and CDR2 SYGVKD. The CDR3 runs to 15 residues. The V end was cut by 0 bases, the J end by 2 bases, with 11 bases between. Here the CDR3 DNA reads TGTGCCATCAGTGAGTCGAGTGTACTTACCTACGAGCAGTACTTC. Amino acid sequence: CAISESSVLTYEQYF.